The text below deals with one TCR beta chain. The antigen is undetermined. Since a much larger clone is just one base distant, this may be a read error. Clones were sequenced by immunoSEQ multiplex PCR, and TCRdb holds only the in-frame ones, with some missing. Here the sample spans around 1,000,000 clones, approximately 77% being singletons. This sample is drawn from a study of shared clonotypes between healthy human individuals. Study summary: Samples came from a couple of female and a few male donors aged 18 to 49.

Notes on the study in general: Clonotype sharing among donors was thought likely to change with sequencing depth. Estimated richness was generally greater in naive than memory subsets.

Sequencing used memory CD4+ T cells from PBMCs. Subset meaning: CD45RA-negative fraction. The receptor was isolated from a man aged 18 to 30 in good health. Some clones in this sample may be carry-over from other donors' samples.

The CDR3: CASSSPGIRATQYF. The CDR3 coding sequence is TGTGCCAGCAGCTCGCCGGGAATCAGAGCGACCCAGTACTTC. This chain links TRBV5-6 with TRBJ2-5; D is perhaps TRBD2 (5 bases). Germline values: CDR1 SGHDT, CDR2 YYEEEE. CDR3 length equals 14 residues. The V gene lost 3 bases and the J gene lost 7 bases, with 16 bases spanning the gap. Drawing the rest from reference TRBV5-6 and TRBJ2-5, the complete variable domain is DAGVTQSPTHLIKTRGQQVTLRCSPKSGHDTVSWYQQALGQGPQFIFQYYEEEERQRGNFPDRFSGHQFPNYSSELNVNALLLGDSALYLCASSSPGIRATQYFGPGTRLLVL.